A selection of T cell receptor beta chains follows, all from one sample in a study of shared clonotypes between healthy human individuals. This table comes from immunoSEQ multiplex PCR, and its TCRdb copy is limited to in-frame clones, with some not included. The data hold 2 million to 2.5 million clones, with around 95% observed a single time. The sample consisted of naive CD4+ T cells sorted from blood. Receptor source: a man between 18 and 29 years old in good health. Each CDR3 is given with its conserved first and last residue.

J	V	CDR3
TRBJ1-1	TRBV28	CASSQKTGRTRNTEAFF
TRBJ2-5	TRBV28	CASRATGYQETQYF
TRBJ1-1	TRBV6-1	CASSEGQPNTEAFF
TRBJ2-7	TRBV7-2	CASSLEAGLAVHEQYF
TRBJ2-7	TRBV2	CASSGKDWPLYEQYF
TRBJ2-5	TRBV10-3	CAISQRGGETQYF
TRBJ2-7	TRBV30	CAWSVRWGYEQYF
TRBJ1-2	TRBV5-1	CASRVPGQEFNYGYTF
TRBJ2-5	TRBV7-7	CASSPRDSLRGETQYF
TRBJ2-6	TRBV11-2	CASSYGSGANVLTF
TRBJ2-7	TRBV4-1	CASSQDPTTTSSYEQYF
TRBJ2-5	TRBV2	CASIGQLGGETQYF
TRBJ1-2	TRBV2	CASSPDRDPGYTF
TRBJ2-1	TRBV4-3	CASGLYSGRSAYNEQFF
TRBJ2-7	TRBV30	CAWRGPFGAEQYF
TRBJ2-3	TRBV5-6	CASSLQGADTQYF
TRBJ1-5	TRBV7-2	CARRAGVVLTQHF
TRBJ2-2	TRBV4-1	CASSQGLLAGGRNTGELFF
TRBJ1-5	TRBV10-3	CAISAQGESNQPQHF
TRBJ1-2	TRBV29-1	CSVEIGTANYGYTF
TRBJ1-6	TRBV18	CASSLDRGSPLHF
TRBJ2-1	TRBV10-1	CASSDSGGSTSNEQFF
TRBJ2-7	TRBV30	CAWSVRSGLSTYEQYF
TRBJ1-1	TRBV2	CASSMTGNTEAFF
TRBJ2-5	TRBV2	CASKRQGQETQYF
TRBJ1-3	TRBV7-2	CASSLGPASGNTIYF
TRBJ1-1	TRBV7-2	CASSLEVGEAFF
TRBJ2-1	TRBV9	CASSARNNEQFF
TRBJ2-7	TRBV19	CASSISGQTYEQYF
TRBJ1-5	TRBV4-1	CASSQPPAGGYSNQPQHF
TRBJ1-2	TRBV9	CASSKGQSEPFGYTF
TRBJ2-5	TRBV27	CASSSTLAGALPQYF
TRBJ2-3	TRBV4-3	CASSQDGRESDTQYF
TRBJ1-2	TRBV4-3	CASSQDVGANYGYTF
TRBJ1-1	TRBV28	CASSPAGIGDTEAFF
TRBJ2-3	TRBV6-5	CASSYGGGSLRGTQYF
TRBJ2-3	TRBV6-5	CAASTDTQYF
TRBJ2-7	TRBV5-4	CASSQRGYEQYF
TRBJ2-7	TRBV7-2	CASRLSSTNYEQYF
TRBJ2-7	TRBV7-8	CASSLIIRGLSYEQYF
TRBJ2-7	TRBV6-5	CASSSRWGGGGYEQYF